This TCR beta chain was documented in a study of radiotherapy plus CTLA-4 blockade in lung cancer (dated by TCRdb to between 2018 and 2020). In terms of the full investigation: Objective responses were observed in roughly a sixth of enrolled patients, and disease control was achieved in around 30%.

The CDR1 and CDR2 encoded by the germline V gene (reference sequence) are SGHAT and FQDESV. From the cysteine through the phenylalanine, the CDR3 covers 15 amino acids. The sequence is cut down to CDR3 DNA, 45 bases in frame from base 1. V and J lose 5 bases and 7 bases, and a span of 17 bases separates them. What the authors observed across the whole study: Early dynamic changes in blood T cell clones, together with increased serum interferon-beta after radiation, were reported as the strongest predictors of response. After treatment with radiotherapy and ipilimumab, TCR clones that originated in tumors expanded in peripheral blood.

Note on this clone: It has no known antigen specificity. No base quality values were provided; no much bigger clone lies one nucleotide off.

Library method: the immunoSEQ multiplex PCR assay. Not all clones reach the TCRdb copy of this immuneACCESS table, which keeps in-frame sequences only. Checked studies attribute under half of the gap to unresolved V genes and leave the rest unexplained. The table for this sample lists some 77,000 clones; approximately 86% of them were counted only once. The ten most abundant clones make up 2% to 2.5% of the sample. The study tested focal radiation therapy combined with CTLA-4 blockade (ipilimumab) in patients with chemo-refractory metastatic non-small-cell lung cancer. Here the chain combines TRBV11-1 and TRBJ1-4; TRBD1 is a weak D gene call, 6 bases matching. The clonotype was recovered from a human donor with non-small cell lung cancer who had a partial response to radiotherapy plus ipilimumab. Sequenced material: peripheral blood, taken from a patient treated with radiotherapy plus ipilimumab. The CDR3 protein sequence reads: CASSGTGIFGEKLFF. The DNA is TGTGCCAGCAGCGGTACAGGGATATTCGGTGAAAAACTGTTTTTT.